Listed below are T cell receptor beta chains from one sample, sequenced in a study of metastatic and nonmetastatic thyroid tumors. TCRdb re-analyzed the PCR reads through MiXCR. The repertoire includes 2,000 to 2,500 clones, roughly a quarter of them detected once, and 27% sits in the top ten. Material: adjacent normal tissue. The origin of the receptors is a male donor with papillary thyroid cancer or a benign thyroid nodule (not recorded which). Some clones in this sample may be carry-over from other donors' samples. Each CDR3 is given with its conserved first and last residue. Fields, in order: J gene, V gene, D gene, clone size, CDR3 DNA, CDR3 protein. D genes are given only for firm matches. Only part of the rows carry a size: once, few, many, or a class if the clone is expanded.

>TRBJ2-5|TRBV15|TRBD2|few
TGTGCCACCAGCCCGACTAGCGGGGGCCCCGAGACCCAGTACTTC
CATSPTSGGPETQYF
>TRBJ2-3|TRBV14|.|few
TGTGCCAGCAGCCCTCGACAGAGCACAGATACGCAGTATTTT
CASSPRQSTDTQYF
>TRBJ1-2|TRBV12-3/TRBV12-4|TRBD1|.
TGTGCCAGCATCGCGACAGGGAACTATGGCTACACCTTC
CASIATGNYGYTF
>TRBJ2-7|TRBV27|.|.
TGTGCCAGCAGCTCACACGCCTACGAGCAGTACTTC
CASSSHAYEQYF
>TRBJ1-2|TRBV28|.|.
TGTGCCAGCAATAGGAGGGATGGCTACACCTTC
CASNRRDGYTF
>TRBJ2-3|TRBV2|.|few
TGTGCCAGCACGCGGGGTAGCACAGATACGCAGTATTTT
CASTRGSTDTQYF
>TRBJ1-2|TRBV28|.|medium-sized
TGTGCCAGCAGTCCGGGGGAGAGGGGCTACACCTTC
CASSPGERGYTF
>TRBJ2-2|TRBV7-3|TRBD2|medium-sized
TGTGCCAGCAGCCTCGGGGTAGCGGGAGGGAGGACCGGGGAGCTGTTTTTT
CASSLGVAGGRTGELFF
>TRBJ2-1|TRBV28|.|large
TGTGCCAGCAGACTGGGGCTAGTAGGCCACAATGAGCAGTTCTTC
CASRLGLVGHNEQFF
>TRBJ2-1|TRBV20-1|.|once
TGCAGTGCTAGAGAAGGAGACTCCTACAATGAGCAGTTCTTC
CSAREGDSYNEQFF
>TRBJ1-6|TRBV20-1|TRBD1|.
TGCAGTGCCCCGGGGACAGTCGGATCTCCCCTCCACTTT
CSAPGTVGSPLHF
>TRBJ2-7|TRBV19|.|.
TGTGCCAGTAGTATAGGGGGACACCGCCAGTACTTC
CASSIGGHRQYF
>TRBJ2-1|TRBV9|.|few
TGTGCCAGCAGCGTAACAGGGACTTACAATGAGCAGTTCTTC
CASSVTGTYNEQFF
>TRBJ2-3|TRBV3-1|.|many
TGTGCCAGCAGCCTAGAACCGGGCGTTACGCAGTATTTT
CASSLEPGVTQYF
>TRBJ1-1|TRBV28|TRBD1|large
TGTGCCAGCAGTTCCGGGACAGGGTTTATGGGCACTGAAGCTTTCTTT
CASSSGTGFMGTEAFF
>TRBJ2-5|TRBV6-1|TRBD1|large
TGTGCCAGCAGTGAGGCAATCACAGGGGCCGCTGTTAAAGAGACCCAGTACTTC
CASSEAITGAAVKETQYF
>TRBJ2-1|TRBV5-6|TRBD2|many
TGTGCCAGCTCTGGACTAGCGGGAGGAGATGAGCAGTTCTTC
CASSGLAGGDEQFF
>TRBJ2-7|TRBV28|.|few
TGTGCCAGCATAGGGCAGTTGGGCGAGCAGTACTTC
CASIGQLGEQYF
>TRBJ2-3|TRBV27|TRBD2|.
TGTGCCAGCCTTAAAAGCGGGAAGGCCTCAGATACGCAGTATTTT
CASLKSGKASDTQYF
>TRBJ2-7|TRBV7-2|TRBD2|many
TGTGCCAGCAGCTTAGGACTAGCGGGAGCGAACGAGCAGTACTTC
CASSLGLAGANEQYF
>TRBJ2-7|TRBV5-6|TRBD1|many
TGTGCCAGCAGCCAAACAGGGGGCGAAAACGAGCAGTACTTC
CASSQTGGENEQYF
>TRBJ1-2|TRBV6-1|.|.
TGTGCCAGCAGTGCTAGAGATGAGACCCAGATAACAAACTATGGCTACACCTTC
CASSARDETQITNYGYTF
>TRBJ2-2|TRBV10-3|.|few
TGTGCCATCAGTGACCGGGGACGGACCAACACCGGGGAGCTGTTTTTT
CAISDRGRTNTGELFF
>TRBJ1-1|TRBV2|TRBD1|few
TGTGCCAGCAGTGAGGTACAGGGGTTAAACACTGAAGCTTTCTTT
CASSEVQGLNTEAFF
>TRBJ2-5|TRBV7-2|.|few
TGTGCCAGCAGCTTACGGGAGCAAGAGACCCAGTACTTC
CASSLREQETQYF
>TRBJ1-1|TRBV9|.|.
TGTGCCAGCAGCGTAGAATCGAGGGGGGACACTGAAGCTTTCTTT
CASSVESRGDTEAFF
>TRBJ2-2|TRBV6-1|.|few
TGTGCCAGCAGCCCCTCGGGTAGCCCCACCGGGGAGCTGTTTTTT
CASSPSGSPTGELFF
>TRBJ2-5|TRBV6-1|.|.
TGTGCCAGCATCCCACAGGCCGAAGAGACCCAGTACTTC
CASIPQAEETQYF
>TRBJ2-3|TRBV20-1|.|few
TGCAGTGCTAAGATCCCTAGCACAGATACGCAGTATTTT
CSAKIPSTDTQYF
>TRBJ1-5|TRBV6-1|.|.
TGTGCCAGCATCAAGGGCATTAGCAATCAGCCCCAGCATTTT
CASIKGISNQPQHF
>TRBJ1-1|TRBV19|.|.
TGTGCCAGTAGTATAGAAGGGAGAGGCACTGAAGCTTTCTTT
CASSIEGRGTEAFF
>TRBJ1-1|TRBV27|.|few
TGTGCCAGCAGTCTCTTTTCGGGGGGCTCTGAAGCTTTCTTT
CASSLFSGGSEAFF
>TRBJ2-7|TRBV5-1|TRBD2|few
TGCGCCAGCAGCCGGTTTATTATAGCGGGGGGCAACAACGAGCAGTACTTC
CASSRFIIAGGNNEQYF
>TRBJ1-5|TRBV30|.|medium-sized
TGTGCCTGGAGTGTACAGGGATTGGGCAATCAGCCCCAGCATTTT
CAWSVQGLGNQPQHF
>TRBJ2-7|TRBV28|.|.
TGTGCCAGCAGTTTTTGGAACTACGAGCAGTACTTC
CASSFWNYEQYF
>TRBJ2-5|TRBV7-8|TRBD2|few
TGTGCCAGCAGCTTAATTATCGGGGGGGAGACCCAGTACTTC
CASSLIIGGETQYF